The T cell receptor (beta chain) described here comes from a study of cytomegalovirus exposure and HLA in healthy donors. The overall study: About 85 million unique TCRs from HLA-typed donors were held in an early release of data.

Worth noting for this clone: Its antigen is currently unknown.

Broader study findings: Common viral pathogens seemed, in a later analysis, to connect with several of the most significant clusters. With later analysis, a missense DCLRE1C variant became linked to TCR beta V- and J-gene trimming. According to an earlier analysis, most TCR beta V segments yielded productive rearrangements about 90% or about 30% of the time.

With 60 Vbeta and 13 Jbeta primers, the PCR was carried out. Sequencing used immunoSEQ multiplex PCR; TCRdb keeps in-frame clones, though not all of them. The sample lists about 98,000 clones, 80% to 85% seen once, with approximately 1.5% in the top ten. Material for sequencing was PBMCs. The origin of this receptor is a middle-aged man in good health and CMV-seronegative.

CDR3 in amino acids: CASSDSFSYNEQFF. CDR3 nucleotide sequence: TGTGCCAGCAGCGACAGCTTCTCCTACAATGAGCAGTTCTTC. The V and J genes are TRBV9 and TRBJ2-1; D not resolved. Trimming took 3 bases from V and 0 from J, leaving 7 bases between them. The germline CDR1 and CDR2 sequences are SGDLS and YYNGEE. This CDR3 has 14 residues.